A selection of T cell receptor beta chains follows, all from one sample in a study of T cell changes during pregnancy in multiple sclerosis. Measured with immunoSEQ multiplex PCR; TCRdb has only the in-frame clones, and not every one. This sample yields some 36,000 clones, of which just over 90% are seen a single time; approximately 4.6% belongs to the top ten. Sample: peripheral blood, taken in the second trimester of pregnancy. The receptors originated from a female donor in good health, enrolled as a control in a pregnancy study. Both conserved end residues are trimmed from each CDR3. Only part of the rows carry a size: once, few, many, or a class if the clone is expanded.

clone_size,v_call,j_call,cdr3_aa
once,TRBV6-5,TRBJ2-3,ASRPDRGAVDTQY
NA,TRBV6-1,TRBJ2-7,ASTGGTEAYEQY
NA,TRBV18,TRBJ1-2,ASSSVRQGNYGYT
NA,TRBV11-3,TRBJ1-6,ASSLDEGAKDYNSPLH
once,TRBV6-5,TRBJ1-1,ATLGSAGTEAF
NA,TRBV18,TRBJ1-5,ASSPQGAASNQPQH
NA,TRBV11-2,TRBJ2-1,ASSLVLEDEQF
NA,TRBV6-4,TRBJ2-1,ASSSREEGNEQF
NA,TRBV7-2,TRBJ2-1,ASSPSGSGGSNEQF
NA,TRBV4-3,TRBJ2-1,ASSQGRLVNNEQF
NA,TRBV4-1,TRBJ1-1,ASRSQGEATEAF
NA,TRBV11-2,TRBJ1-4,ASSLVATREEKLF
NA,TRBV2,TRBJ2-7,ASRLGQSYEQY
NA,TRBV19,TRBJ1-5,ASSISIGGNQPQH
NA,TRBV6-4,TRBJ2-3,ASSPTGPPDTQY
NA,TRBV5-5,TRBJ2-7,ASTAAGVPYEQY
NA,TRBV5-4,TRBJ1-2,ASSFGQGADGYT
NA,TRBV19,TRBJ1-1,ASSISFGVGTEAF
NA,TRBV6-1,TRBJ1-3,ASSATTGGVGNTIY
NA,TRBV11-1,TRBJ1-2,ASSSHAGGYGYT
NA,TRBV6-6,TRBJ1-1,ASSTGGRAF
NA,TRBV5-6,TRBJ2-2,ASSFRDRDTGELF
NA,TRBV7-6,TRBJ2-2,ASSARELGGELF
NA,TRBV11-2,TRBJ2-1,ASSPLTGNHEQF
NA,TRBV7-8,TRBJ2-3,ASSLAGQGTDTQY